This TCR beta chain comes out of a study of T cell clones after liver transplantation. General study results and limits: Rather than being deleted, graft donor-reactive T cells may have moved into the graft.

Repertoires were generated with immunoSEQ multiplex PCR, while TCRdb's copy carries only in-frame clones and drops some. The data contain approximately 100,000 clones, 82% of them singletons. Sorting of unstimulated PBMCs yielded separate CD3+CD4+ and CD3+CD8+ fractions. This clone was observed once. What it binds is unknown. The V and J ends lost 0 bases and 8 bases respectively, with 21 bases between them. The CDR3 consists of 17 residues. Germline CDR1 is MGHRA and CDR2 is YSYEKL. The sequence was collected from a human donor who received a liver transplant. The source material was CD4+ T cells from blood, sampled before liver transplant. The chain joins TRBV4-1 to TRBJ2-3, with D possibly matching TRBD2 (6 bases). The DNA of the CDR3 is TGCGCCAGCAGCCAAGAAGGGGCGGGGCCCAAGACGGGTACGCAGTATTTT. As protein: CASSQEGAGPKTGTQYF.